This TCR beta chain was found in a study of response to subunit inactivated influenza vaccine. The length of the CDR3 is 12 residues. Germline V gene data show CDR1 as MNHEY and CDR2 as SVGEGT. The ends were cut back, 2 bases at V and 3 bases at J, with 4 bases in the middle. Concerning this clonotype: Its antigen remains unknown.

A single record per CDR3 protein comes from TCRdb applying MiXCR to the RT-PCR reads. The sample contains about 500,000 distinct CDR3 sequences, 6% to 9% of which appear only once. Broader study findings: Few new T cells, the authors suggested, are recruited by each seasonal influenza vaccination.

The sample in question was PBMCs from blood, obtained 23 to 25 months after vaccination. This sequence joins TRBV6-2 or TRBV6-3 and TRBJ1-1; D not certain. The TCR was taken from a man between 50 and 69 years old who received an inactivated influenza vaccine. CDR3 coding DNA: TGTGCCAGCAGTTACACATACACTGAAGCTTTCTTT. Amino acids: CASSYTYTEAFF.